The T cell receptor beta chain under discussion was sequenced for a study of a mutant IDH1 vaccine in newly diagnosed glioma. As to this clone: Its cognate antigen is unknown.

Libraries were prepared by immunoSEQ multiplex PCR; TCRdb keeps only in-frame clonotypes and omits some of them. The data show about 55,000 clones, less than 90% seen once. Germline CDR1 is MGHRA and CDR2 is YSYEKL. The CDR3 extends over 16 amino acids. Trimming took off 0 bases at V and 7 bases at J, with 16 bases between the two ends. Regarding time point: week 35, safety follow-up. Doses comprised 300 ug of mutant IDH1 20-mer peptide each, plus topical imiquimod. The receptor was derived from a woman in her late teens or twenties with glioma. The source material was PBMCs, sampled from a glioma patient whose treatment included an IDH1 peptide vaccine. The gene calls are TRBV4-1 and TRBJ2-1; D tentatively reads TRBD1 or TRBD2 (5 bases each). In DNA, the CDR3 is TGCGCCAGCAGCCAAGACGTGGGGGTGTACCGGAATGAGCAGTTCTTC. Amino acids: CASSQDVGVYRNEQFF.